This is a list of T cell receptor beta chains from one sample in a study of graft-versus-host responses after intestinal transplantation. Profiled with immunoSEQ multiplex PCR; TCRdb holds only in-frame clones, not every one. The profile shows about 8,900 clones, around a quarter of them singletons. Sequencing used alloreactive CD8+ T cells from a mixed lymphocyte reaction culture, obtained before transplantation. The receptors were gathered from a human patient who was an organ donor for intestinal transplantation. The CDR3 runs from the conserved cysteine through the conserved F or W. The order of the fields is J gene, clone size, D gene, V gene, CDR3 DNA, CDR3 protein. A D gene is named only where the DNA matches it firmly. The size of a clone is reported for some rows only, either as once, few or many, or as a class for expanded clones.

J: TRBJ2-7; size: NA; D: TRBD2; V: TRBV4-3; DNA: TGCGCCAGCAGTCCACTAGCGGGAGTCTACGAGCAGTACTTC; CDR3: CASSPLAGVYEQYF
J: TRBJ1-4; size: NA; D: NA; V: TRBV4-1; DNA: TGCGCCAGCAGCCAGCTCGGACAGTGGGAAAAACTGTTTTTT; CDR3: CASSQLGQWEKLFF
J: TRBJ2-7; size: few; D: NA; V: TRBV7-9; DNA: TGTGCCAGCAGCAGCGTGCGGAGCCCTCTTTCGGAGCAGTACTTC; CDR3: CASSSVRSPLSEQYF
J: TRBJ1-3; size: NA; D: NA; V: TRBV6-1; DNA: TGTGCCAGCAGTGAAAGGGAGATCTCTGGAAACACCATATATTTT; CDR3: CASSEREISGNTIYF
J: TRBJ2-3; size: NA; D: NA; V: TRBV7-6; DNA: TGTGCCAGCAGCTTACAGGGAGGAACAGATACGCAGTATTTT; CDR3: CASSLQGGTDTQYF
J: TRBJ2-1; size: NA; D: TRBD1; V: TRBV27; DNA: TGTGCCAGCAGTTCCGGGACAGGGGGCAATGAGCAGTTCTTC; CDR3: CASSSGTGGNEQFF
J: TRBJ1-1; size: few; D: NA; V: TRBV4-2; DNA: TGTGCCAGCAGCGCGACGGAGGGCCATTTCTTT; CDR3: CASSATEGHFF
J: TRBJ1-2; size: NA; D: TRBD1; V: TRBV5-5; DNA: TGTGCCAGCAGCCCAGACCCCGGACAGGGAGACTTTTTTGGCTACACCTTC; CDR3: CASSPDPGQGDFFGYTF
J: TRBJ2-2; size: NA; D: TRBD1; V: TRBV27; DNA: TGTGCCAGCAGTTTCGACAGGGGGCTCACCGGGGAGCTGTTTTTT; CDR3: CASSFDRGLTGELFF
J: TRBJ2-1; size: few; D: TRBD1; V: TRBV7-6; DNA: TGTGCCAGCAGCCTGGGACAGGGGTACAATGAGCAGTTCTTC; CDR3: CASSLGQGYNEQFF
J: TRBJ2-7; size: NA; D: NA; V: TRBV7-2; DNA: TGTGCCAGCAGCCTCCCTCCCTGGGGGCCCGATTACGAGCAGTACTTC; CDR3: CASSLPPWGPDYEQYF
J: TRBJ2-3; size: few; D: NA; V: TRBV7-6; DNA: TGTGCCAGCAGCTTAGAGGGGGGCCCCCCCACAGATACGCAGTATTTT; CDR3: CASSLEGGPPTDTQYF
J: TRBJ2-7; size: NA; D: TRBD2; V: TRBV7-8; DNA: TGTGCCAGCAGCTTCGACCTAGCGGGAGTCAACGAGCAGTACTTC; CDR3: CASSFDLAGVNEQYF
J: TRBJ1-3; size: medium-sized; D: NA; V: TRBV7-9; DNA: TGTGCCAGCAGCTCAGGGGATACGTACACCATATATTTT; CDR3: CASSSGDTYTIYF
J: TRBJ2-7; size: NA; D: NA; V: TRBV4-1; DNA: TGCGCCAGCAGCCAAGATGGGGCAACCTACGAGCAGTACTTC; CDR3: CASSQDGATYEQYF
J: TRBJ1-3; size: medium-sized; D: NA; V: TRBV2; DNA: TGTGCCAGCAGGGGGGCCTCTGGAAACACCATATATTTT; CDR3: CASRGASGNTIYF
J: TRBJ2-5; size: few; D: NA; V: TRBV4-1; DNA: TGCGCCAGCAGCCAAGATTGGGCAGAACAAGAGACCCAGTACTTC; CDR3: CASSQDWAEQETQYF
J: TRBJ2-7; size: few; D: NA; V: TRBV6-5; DNA: TGTGCCAGCAGTTACGGGGGCAGGGGGGGAAACGAGCAGTACTTC; CDR3: CASSYGGRGGNEQYF
J: TRBJ2-7; size: medium-sized; D: NA; V: TRBV5-6; DNA: TGTGCCAGCAGCCCTGTAGGGGCGGACTACGAGCAGTACTTC; CDR3: CASSPVGADYEQYF
J: TRBJ1-1; size: few; D: TRBD1; V: TRBV5-8; DNA: TGTGCCAGCAAATTTGGGACAGGCAACACTGAAGCTTTCTTT; CDR3: CASKFGTGNTEAFF
J: TRBJ2-3; size: few; D: TRBD2; V: TRBV27; DNA: TGTGCCAGCAGCCCAGGGACTATAAGCACAGATACGCAGTATTTT; CDR3: CASSPGTISTDTQYF
J: TRBJ2-3; size: NA; D: TRBD1; V: TRBV6-8; DNA: TGTGCCAGCAGTTACTTGTCGGGGCCAGGGGGTACGCAGTATTTT; CDR3: CASSYLSGPGGTQYF
J: TRBJ1-4; size: NA; D: NA; V: TRBV5-4; DNA: TGTGCCAGCAGCTCACGTACAGGGCCCGCCGAGTATCGAAAAACTGTTTTT; CDR3: CASSSRTGPAEYRKTVF
J: TRBJ1-1; size: NA; D: NA; V: TRBV19; DNA: TGTGCCAGTAGGGCCGGGACGGGCACTGAAGCTTTCTTT; CDR3: CASRAGTGTEAFF
J: TRBJ2-4; size: NA; D: NA; V: TRBV21-1; DNA: TGTGCCACCCAGAGGGGACAGGGATGCCGGGGACCCAAAAACATTCAGTACTTC; CDR3: CATQRGQGCRGPKNIQYF
J: TRBJ2-7; size: NA; D: NA; V: TRBV29-1; DNA: TGCAGCGTTGAGGACAACCGCGGCGAGCAGTACTTC; CDR3: CSVEDNRGEQYF
J: TRBJ2-1; size: few; D: NA; V: TRBV27; DNA: TGTGCCAGCTCGGCGGGGCACAATGAGCAGTTCTTC; CDR3: CASSAGHNEQFF
J: TRBJ2-3; size: NA; D: TRBD2; V: TRBV4-3; DNA: TGCGCCAGCAGCCAAGATTACAGCGGGGGGATCACAGATACGCAGTATTTT; CDR3: CASSQDYSGGITDTQYF
J: TRBJ2-7; size: NA; D: NA; V: TRBV11-3; DNA: TGTGCCAGCAGCTGGACTGGTGAGGGGTCCGAGCAGTACTTC; CDR3: CASSWTGEGSEQYF
J: TRBJ2-1; size: few; D: NA; V: TRBV6-5; DNA: TGTGCCAGCAGTTACTGGGGGAGCTCCTACAATGAGCAGTTCTTC; CDR3: CASSYWGSSYNEQFF
J: TRBJ2-3; size: NA; D: TRBD1; V: TRBV11-3; DNA: TGTGCCAGCAGCTCCCGACTGGGGGGACAGGGGGGGCCAGATACGCAGTATTTT; CDR3: CASSSRLGGQGGPDTQYF
J: TRBJ2-7; size: NA; D: TRBD2; V: TRBV5-1; DNA: TGCGCCCGCAGCTTGGACGGGGCCGGACTAGCGGGACTCTTGTACGAGCAGTACTTC; CDR3: CARSLDGAGLAGLLYEQYF
J: TRBJ2-3; size: few; D: TRBD2; V: TRBV11-3; DNA: TGTGCCAGCACCAACGCCCCGGCGGGGGAAAAAACAGATACGCAGTATTTT; CDR3: CASTNAPAGEKTDTQYF
J: TRBJ2-7; size: medium-sized; D: TRBD2; V: TRBV7-2; DNA: TGTGCCAGCAGCTTAGTTGTGGGACTAAGCTCCTACGAGCAGTACTTC; CDR3: CASSLVVGLSSYEQYF
J: TRBJ1-2; size: many; D: NA; V: TRBV30; DNA: TGTGCCTGGAGTGTTGGGGGGGCGCGGGGCTACACCTTC; CDR3: CAWSVGGARGYTF
J: TRBJ2-1; size: medium-sized; D: TRBD2; V: TRBV27; DNA: TGTGCCAGCAGTTTAGGGACTAGTGGGTGGAATGAGCAGTTCTTC; CDR3: CASSLGTSGWNEQFF
J: TRBJ2-7; size: medium-sized; D: TRBD2; V: TRBV5-1; DNA: TGCGCCAGCAGCTTGACCCCTAGCGGAGGTTACGAGCAGTACTTC; CDR3: CASSLTPSGGYEQYF
J: TRBJ1-2; size: NA; D: NA; V: TRBV27; DNA: TGTGCCAGCAGTTTATCAGGGTTCTATGGCTACACCTTC; CDR3: CASSLSGFYGYTF
J: TRBJ1-3; size: few; D: NA; V: TRBV6-5; DNA: TGTGCCAGCACCGCATGGACCTACTCTGGAAACACCATATATTTT; CDR3: CASTAWTYSGNTIYF
J: TRBJ2-1; size: NA; D: NA; V: TRBV4-3; DNA: TGCGCCAGCAGCCAGGGGACTTCCCTAAGGATCAATGAGCAGTTCTTC; CDR3: CASSQGTSLRINEQFF
J: TRBJ2-7; size: NA; D: TRBD2; V: TRBV7-9; DNA: TGTGCCAGCAGCCCCCGAATGGCGGGGGGGGGCGACGAGCAGTACTTC; CDR3: CASSPRMAGGGDEQYF
J: TRBJ2-4; size: NA; D: TRBD1; V: TRBV5-7; DNA: TGTGCCAGCAACTTCCAGGGGGACATTCAGTACTTC; CDR3: CASNFQGDIQYF
J: TRBJ2-7; size: NA; D: NA; V: TRBV21-1; DNA: TGTGCCAGCAGCAAAGTCCCTAAGGACAAGGGGTTGGACGAGCAGTACTTC; CDR3: CASSKVPKDKGLDEQYF
J: TRBJ2-3; size: NA; D: TRBD2; V: TRBV4-1; DNA: TGTGCCAGCAGCCAAGGAGCGGGAGCAGGGCAGTATTTT; CDR3: CASSQGAGAGQYF
J: TRBJ2-7; size: NA; D: NA; V: TRBV19; DNA: TGTGCCAGTAGTACCAAAGAACAGGGACCCTACTACGAGCAGTACTTC; CDR3: CASSTKEQGPYYEQYF
J: TRBJ1-6; size: NA; D: NA; V: TRBV27; DNA: TGTGCCAGCAGTTGGGGGAATTCACCCCTCCACTTT; CDR3: CASSWGNSPLHF
J: TRBJ1-1; size: many; D: NA; V: TRBV6-6; DNA: TGTGCCAGCAGTTACCCAGGAAACACTGAAGCTTTCTTT; CDR3: CASSYPGNTEAFF